This T cell receptor beta chain appears in the sequencing data of a study of regulatory T cells in long-lasting Graves disease. Study-wide findings and caveats: There were preferences for TRBV28, TRBJ1-2 and TRBJ2-5 in persistent disease.

Time point given: newly diagnosed GD, antithyroid drugs for less than 3 months. The TCR library was prepared using RNA isolated from PBMCs. On this clonotype: Its antigen is currently unknown.

The V gene end was trimmed by 6 bases and the J gene end by 3 bases; junction bases not matched to a gene: 6. The CDR3 sequence is 15 residues long. The germline gives CDR1 MNHEY, CDR2 SMNVEV (reference sequence). Arm-PCR of CDR3 regions and iRepertoire HTBI primers were used to build TCR beta libraries. TCRdb re-called the multiplex PCR reads through MiXCR, storing one row per CDR3 protein. The sample gives over 400,000 distinct CDR3 sequences, 14% of which show up once; more than 15% is in the top ten. These data were also filed under a second study, of T cells in Graves' hyperthyroidism and ophthalmopathy. That source adds: When the TCR CDR3 underwent first-round RT-PCR, the HTBI primer set was used. In validation, the model predicted ophthalmopathy. These predictions came a median roughly 7.1 months before onset.

This clonotype was obtained from a woman in her 50s with Graves disease. The sample was peripheral blood mononuclear cells (PBMCs), taken at new diagnosis, from a patient treated with antithyroid drugs. The chain has TRBV27 and TRBJ2-5, with 11 bases lining up with TRBD2. The CDR3 sequence is CASSGAGLAEETQYF. CDR3 nucleotides: TGTGCCAGCAGCGGTGCGGGACTAGCGGAAGAGACCCAGTACTTC.